These T cell receptor beta chains were read from a single sample in a study of T cell repertoires in cytomegalovirus infection. TCRdb reprocessed the reads via MiXCR and lists one record per CDR3 protein. The sample consists of under 250,000 distinct CDR3 sequences, 5% to 8.5% of them appearing once. The sequencing input was PBMCs. Receptor source: a human donor in good health (CMV status not recorded). Some clones in this sample may be carry-over from other donors' samples. Both conserved end residues are part of each CDR3. A D gene is named only where the DNA matches it firmly. Part of the rows lack a size; the others show once, few, many or a class for expanded clones.

v_gene	abundance	j_gene	d_gene	CDR3nt	CDR3aa
TRBV29-1	many	TRBJ2-1	TRBD2	TGCAGCGCCGTAGCGGGGGGCTCCTACAATGAGCAGTTCTTC	CSAVAGGSYNEQFF
TRBV6-2/TRBV6-3	many	TRBJ2-3	TRBD2	TGTGCCAGCAGTTACAGCGGGGGGGCCACAGATACGCAGTATTTT	CASSYSGGATDTQYF
TRBV19	few	TRBJ2-1	TRBD2	TGTGCCAGTAGTATGGGAGGACTAGCAACTGAGCAGTTCTTC	CASSMGGLATEQFF
TRBV7-2	many	TRBJ2-3	.	TGTGCCAGCAGCTCCCAGGGTACAGATACGCAGTATTTT	CASSSQGTDTQYF
TRBV3-1	.	TRBJ1-2	TRBD1	TGTGCCAGCAGTCTGGGACAGGAGTGGGGCTACACCTTC	CASSLGQEWGYTF
TRBV20-1	many	TRBJ1-3	.	TGCAGTGCTCCCGGGACCTCTGGAAACACCATATATTTT	CSAPGTSGNTIYF
TRBV27	many	TRBJ1-1	TRBD1	TGTGCCAGCAGAGATCCCGGGACAGGGAACACTGAAGCTTTCTTT	CASRDPGTGNTEAFF
TRBV4-3	many	TRBJ1-2	.	TGCGCCAGCAGCCAAGAGAATCCGGGCAGCCGGAGAGACTATGGCTACACCTTC	CASSQENPGSRRDYGYTF
TRBV29-1	many	TRBJ2-2	TRBD1	TGCAGCGTTGGCAGGGGGCATCAGAGGAACACCGGGGAGCTGTTTTTT	CSVGRGHQRNTGELFF
TRBV4-2	many	TRBJ1-1	.	TGTGCCAGCAGCCAAGTTGAGGGGAGTGGGGCTGAAGCTTTCTTT	CASSQVEGSGAEAFF
TRBV29-1	few	TRBJ2-4	TRBD1	TGCAGCGTTAAGGGACGCACCGGGACAGGGAAAAACATTCAGTACTTC	CSVKGRTGTGKNIQYF
TRBV5-6	many	TRBJ2-1	TRBD1	TGTGCCAGCAGCCTTCCGGGACAGGGGGCGAATGAGCAGTTCTTC	CASSLPGQGANEQFF
TRBV5-1	many	TRBJ2-1	TRBD2	TGCGCCAGCAGCTTGTCCGGGGGGAGCCACAATGAGCAGTTCTTC	CASSLSGGSHNEQFF
TRBV28	many	TRBJ1-6	.	TGTGCCAGCAGTTCGAACAATCCGGCGCCCCTCCACTTT	CASSSNNPAPLHF
TRBV7-2	many	TRBJ2-3	.	TGTGCCAGCAGCCCTATGAGGGGGACGCAGTATTTT	CASSPMRGTQYF
TRBV15	many	TRBJ1-1	TRBD1	TGTGCCACCCAATCCCCCGGGACAGGGGGCACTGAAGCTTTCTTT	CATQSPGTGGTEAFF
TRBV20-1	many	TRBJ1-1	.	TGCAGTGCTAGAGGGGACGTGAACACTGAAGCTTTCTTT	CSARGDVNTEAFF
TRBV7-6	many	TRBJ2-7	TRBD1	TGTGCCAGCAGCTCAGACAGGGGGTCCTACGAGCAGTACTTC	CASSSDRGSYEQYF
TRBV5-4	many	TRBJ2-7	.	TGTGCCAGCAGCTTGTGGCAATACGAGCAGTACTTC	CASSLWQYEQYF
TRBV7-6	many	TRBJ1-6	.	TGTGCCAGCAGCTTAGCAGGGGACAATTCACCCCTCCACTTT	CASSLAGDNSPLHF
TRBV27	many	TRBJ2-3	.	TGTGCCAGCAGTTCGACAGGTTTTGGGGCAGATACGCAGTATTTT	CASSSTGFGADTQYF
TRBV6-2/TRBV6-3	many	TRBJ2-6	.	TGTGCCAGCAGCCCCCAGGGGAATGGGGCCAACGTCCTGACTTTC	CASSPQGNGANVLTF
TRBV6-2/TRBV6-3	many	TRBJ1-1	.	TGTGCCAGCACCCTGAGGGCGGACACTGAAGCTTTCTTT	CASTLRADTEAFF
TRBV6-1	many	TRBJ1-1	.	TGTGCCAGCACTTTGGACAGAATGAACACTGAAGCTTTCTTT	CASTLDRMNTEAFF
TRBV7-6	many	TRBJ2-2	TRBD1	TGTGCCAGCAGCTCCGCTCCACAGGGGGTAGTCGGCGGGGAGCTGTTTTTT	CASSSAPQGVVGGELFF
TRBV7-2	many	TRBJ1-4	TRBD1	TGTGCCAGCAGTCGAGGGACAGGGGGCGCCTTAAGTGAAAAACTGTTTTTT	CASSRGTGGALSEKLFF
TRBV12-3/TRBV12-4	many	TRBJ2-2	.	TGTGCCAGCAGTTGGGGGACCGGGGAGCTGTTTTTT	CASSWGTGELFF
TRBV6-5	few	TRBJ1-5	.	TGTGCCAGCAGATCTGACCGCAGGAGCAATCAGCCCCAGCATTTT	CASRSDRRSNQPQHF
TRBV7-9	many	TRBJ1-1	TRBD1	TGTGCCAGCAGCTTACGGGGAGCAGGGGGCATGGTGAACACTGAAGCTTTCTTT	CASSLRGAGGMVNTEAFF
TRBV20-1	many	TRBJ1-1	.	TGCAGTGCTAGAGTGAGGGAGCCAGACCCTGAAGCTTTCTTT	CSARVREPDPEAFF
TRBV20-1	.	TRBJ2-7	.	TGCAGTGCTAGAGTGGGGTTGGTCCTCCCCTACGAGCAGTACTTC	CSARVGLVLPYEQYF
TRBV28	many	TRBJ2-7	.	TGTGCCAGCAGTTCCCCCGGGGGCGCGTACGAGCAGTACTTC	CASSSPGGAYEQYF
TRBV7-2	many	TRBJ2-7	TRBD1	TGTGCCAGCAGCCGTGACAGGGGGAGCGAGCAGTACTTC	CASSRDRGSEQYF
TRBV4-1	.	TRBJ1-3	.	TGCGCCAGCAGCCAAGATTCTGAGACGGACTCTGGAAACACCATATATTTT	CASSQDSETDSGNTIYF
TRBV6-5	.	TRBJ1-1	TRBD1	TGTGCCAGCAGAGCCGGGACAGGGATGCTTAGGGCTTTCTTT	CASRAGTGMLRAFF
TRBV4-3	many	TRBJ2-5	.	TGCGCCAGCAGCCAAGATCCCGGCCAGGTTGAGACCCAGTACTTC	CASSQDPGQVETQYF
TRBV2	many	TRBJ1-4	TRBD1	TGTGCCAGCAGTTCAAGGGGAGGGGGCAACGAAAAACTGTTTTTT	CASSSRGGGNEKLFF
TRBV18	.	TRBJ2-5	.	TGTGCCAGCTCACCCACGCCCAACCAAGAGACCCAGTACTTC	CASSPTPNQETQYF
TRBV7-6	many	TRBJ1-1	.	TGTGCCAGCAGCCAATCGGGGGGGACTGAAGCTTTCTTT	CASSQSGGTEAFF
TRBV20-1	many	TRBJ2-5	TRBD2	TGCAGTGCTGAGAGACTAGCGGGGGGAGAGACCCAGTACTTC	CSAERLAGGETQYF
TRBV28	many	TRBJ1-6	.	TGTGCCAGCACCCGCAGGTCAATCCGTAAAAATTCACCCCTCCACTTT	CASTRRSIRKNSPLHF
TRBV29-1	many	TRBJ2-6	.	TGCAGCGTTGAGTCTGACCCTGGGGCCAACGTCCTGACTTTC	CSVESDPGANVLTF
TRBV11-2	many	TRBJ1-2	.	TGTGCCAGCAGCTTCTCCCTGACAGGACTCTATGGCTACACCTTC	CASSFSLTGLYGYTF
TRBV15	.	TRBJ2-5	.	TGTGCCACCAGCAGAGGCCCCCCGGAGACCCAGTACTTC	CATSRGPPETQYF
TRBV4-1	many	TRBJ1-4	TRBD1	TGTGCCAGCAGCCTTCCGAAACCAACAGGGGGCGCGGAGGAAAAACTGTTTTTT	CASSLPKPTGGAEEKLFF
TRBV9	many	TRBJ2-4	.	TGTGCCAGCAGCGTAGGGGTGGAAAACATTCAGTACTTC	CASSVGVENIQYF
TRBV14	.	TRBJ2-5	.	TGTGCCTGCAGCCAGTCCGCCGGGACCCAGTACTTC	CACSQSAGTQYF
TRBV2	many	TRBJ2-7	.	TGTGCCAGCAGTGAAACACCCTGGACAGCGGCCTACGAGCAGTACTTC	CASSETPWTAAYEQYF